This paragraph reports one T cell receptor (beta chain). This clone's antigen is unknown. No much larger clone is present one base from it, and per-base qualities are unavailable. These data come from a study of cytomegalovirus exposure and HLA in healthy donors (dated by TCRdb to 2016 to 2017). Background on the whole study: An earlier analysis of 587 of the donors reported approximately 260 Gb of sequence data and 95 million to 130 million unique TCR beta sequences obtained from about 179 million T cells. About 320 gigabases of sequencing data and tens of millions of unique TCR sequences were included in an early release covering about 620 HLA-typed donors. The genetic ancestry cluster associated with self-reported Caucasian donors included approximately 85% of the approximately 430 genotyped donors. The study was designed to test whether signatures of past pathogen exposure could be identified by cataloging public T cell receptors. The study profiled the T cell repertoires of 666 subjects by immunosequencing and related them to cytomegalovirus serostatus. A separate validation cohort of 90 to 150 different subjects was used in addition to the roughly 700-subject first cohort. To predict cytomegalovirus infection status, the study brought together high-throughput TCR immunosequencing, statistical association of individual TCRs with disease status, and machine learning. To study patterns of TCR occurrence, a later analysis re-analyzed previously published TCR beta repertoires from around 670 donors and added high-resolution HLA genotyping. In the later analysis, no new phenotypic data were used to find candidate immune exposures; instead, reliance was placed on TCR beta sequences and their occurrence across donors. To decide whether each TCR beta V gene segment behaved as functional or pseudogenic, an earlier analysis of nearly 600 of the donors relied on high-throughput TCR beta sequencing. Donor age, sex, ethnicity and CMV serostatus were compiled alongside the repertoire data. A later genetic analysis used genome-wide SNP genotypes for about three fifths of the 666 donors, treating that subset as a discovery cohort. Every discovery cohort repertoire had been produced on one sequencing platform. Both class I and class II loci were covered by HLA typing, at four-digit resolution. Typing coverage varied by locus: roughly 620-640 donors for A, B, C, DRB1 and DQB1; roughly 510 for DQA1; about 570 for DPA1; 450 to 480 for DPB1. Because of strong linkage in the cohort, roughly five DR-DQ haplotypes were treated as single units for association and clustering. On average, roughly 240,000 unique TCR beta nucleotide sequences were sequenced per donor among fewer than 500 genotyped donors of the cohort, with roughly a sixth of those sequences being non-productive.

Libraries were constructed by the immunoSEQ multiplex PCR assay. The multiplex PCR relied on a mix of 60 forward primers for TCR Vbeta segments and 13 reverse primers for TCR Jbeta segments. Amplification of the CDR3 region of rearranged TCR beta genes was performed with a multiplex PCR assay on genomic DNA. The amplified TCR beta libraries were sequenced on the Illumina HiSeq System as 87-base-pair reads. The original methods were these. A later analysis tallied around 82 million unique TCR beta chains across the 550 to 850 repertoires, and approximately 11 million of those chains were shared by two or more donors. A nearest-neighbor algorithm error-corrected the raw reads and collapsed the reads into unique sequences, merging closely related sequences to remove PCR and sequencing errors. CDR3 sequences were aligned to IMGT reference sequences to assign V, D and J gene segments. Each retained sequence needed at least a six-nucleotide match to both a V gene segment and a J gene segment. A rearrangement was called productive if the CDR3 had no stop codons and remained in frame with V and J, and every other rearrangement was called non-productive. Following IMGT convention, CDR3 was defined as the stretch from the second conserved V-encoded cysteine up to the conserved J-encoded phenylalanine. The earlier analysis of about 500 of the donors excluded sequences that lacked an unambiguous match to a single V gene segment. An earlier analysis of several hundred of the donors called V segments functional above 56.7% productive rearrangements and segregating when the between-donor standard deviation exceeded 5%. A statistical classification framework was built to diagnose cytomegalovirus status from the catalog of TCR beta chain sequences. In a later analysis, TCR nucleotide sequences were compared against IMGT/GENE-DB human TR gene sequences so that V and J genes could be assigned. The TCRdist pipeline was used in a later analysis to assign CDR3 sequences and most-parsimonious VDJ recombination scenarios. In a later analysis, each TCR beta chain was defined by its CDR3 amino acid sequence together with its V-gene family, and reads without a unique V-gene family were excluded. As a way to deal with suspected cross-contamination and a sequencing artifact, a later analysis dropped 500 to 700 nucleotide sequences that were highly shared and had low generation probability. In a later analysis, a clonal expansion index for each public chain was calculated from normalized within-repertoire ranks of inferred template counts. In a later analysis, generation probabilities were computed with a VDJ recombination model fitted to out-of-frame rearrangements, and the resulting probabilities were checked against IGoR. A later analysis scored TCR-TCR, TCR-HLA and TCR-CMV co-occurrence with hypergeometric tests, applying a repertoire-size bias correction to TCR pairs. In a later analysis, false discovery rates were estimated by permuting HLA or CMV assignments 20 times. In a later analysis, co-occurring TCRs were grouped with DBSCAN, and TCRdist sequence similarity was added when clustering was performed within HLA-allele-positive subsets. Repertoires with fewer than 30,000 or more than 120,000 public chains, plus five repertoires with anomalous nucleotide sharing, were excluded from co-occurrence clustering. TCRdb took over this immuneACCESS table, retaining in-frame rearrangements with V and J assigned. Such tables are incomplete; in checked studies, under half of the missing clones stem from an unresolved V gene, and the remainder is unexplained. The V and J calls and clone size come from that table; D and trimming were worked out from the DNA. Here the sample has under 150,000 clones; 60% to 80% occur a single time. The ten top clones hold about 1% of the sample.

Trimming leaves V shorter by 0 bases and J shorter by 6 bases, with the junction holding 7 bases beyond the gene matches. From its cysteine to its phenylalanine, the CDR3 spans 15 amino acids. The retained sequence is limited to the CDR3, 45 bases, with the frame set at the first base. The germline V gene specifies SGHRS as CDR1 and YFSETQ as CDR2. Broad study findings and their caveats: Because HLA typing was missing for some donors at each locus, association tests included only the typed subset. Three of the identified cytomegalovirus-associated TCR beta chains were confirmed in vitro to be specific for cytomegalovirus antigens. In a later analysis, most CMV-associated TCR beta chains were found to appear HLA-restricted, with HLA associations seemingly driven largely by CMV exposure. Cytomegalovirus status was reported to be diagnosed by the classifier with high specificity and sensitivity in both the original and validation cohorts. Linkage disequilibrium might explain the correlated functional status among segregating V segments, but an unknown experimental factor could not be ruled out. Across donors, most TCR sequences were observed very rarely, whereas some public TCRs were present in many individuals. In a later genetic analysis, fewer N-insertions in productive TCRs were reported among donors in an Asian-associated ancestry cluster than the roughly 700-donor mean. In an earlier analysis of around 600 of the donors, most TCR beta V segments were observed in productive rearrangements about 90% or about 30% of the time, broadly matching IMGT annotations. Roughly uniform sequencing depth across donors was assumed in presence/absence analyses, although this assumption may not hold. A cluster of highly shared sequence variants was judged likely to be a technical artifact of the sequencing pipeline. Assigning TCR associations to individual alleles was difficult when HLA alleles, especially DR and DQ, strongly co-occurred. The earlier analysis of some 560 of the donors excluded about 16 rarely observed V segments, including chromosome 9 orphons, because counts were too low. In a later analysis, several top co-occurrence clusters were reported to appear linked to parvovirus B19, influenza, CMV and Epstein-Barr virus. The study listed 150 to 200 TCR beta chains as associated with cytomegalovirus. This cohort had only TCR beta chains sequenced, and the lack of alpha or paired-chain data limited which features could be detected. An association between a missense DCLRE1C variant and V-gene and J-gene trimming of TCR beta chains was found in a later genetic analysis and replicated in an independent cohort. According to the authors, the approach could potentially be generalized to other disease states and immunological phenotypes. In a later analysis, HLA-associated TCR beta chains showed more clonal expansion and lower generation probabilities than non-associated chains that were equally common. A later analysis found that TCR association rates varied across HLA loci, with DRB1 alleles showing the most associated TCRs and HLA-C alleles the fewest. Some IMGT-functional V segments, including TRBV6-2 and TRBV6-3, could not be distinguished by the 87-base-pair reads and were therefore excluded. Immune exposure information for the cohort was limited to CMV serostatus. At a false discovery rate of 0.05, a later analysis linked 16,000 or so TCR beta sequences to specific HLA alleles. A further reported finding was that TCR beta sequences accurately predicted the HLA-A and HLA-B alleles for most subjects in the first cohort.

The cohort consisted of hundreds of healthy bone marrow donors. All cohort members were sampled while nominally healthy, although unrecorded immune exposures were likely present. The donor tested CMV seronegative, placing the donor among the 350 or so seronegative members of the cohort. A peripheral blood sample was collected from each donor, and TCR beta sequencing was performed on peripheral blood mononuclear cells. The Qiagen DNeasy Blood Extraction Kit was used to extract genomic DNA from the blood cell samples. This receptor was taken from a woman aged 55 to 70 in good health and CMV-seronegative. The V and J segments used are TRBV5-1 and TRBJ2-7; TRBD1 matches 9 bases in the middle. Sequencing was done on a sample of PBMCs. For the CDR3, the sequence is CASSLGEGTGIEQYF. The bases read TGCGCCAGCAGCTTGGGAGAGGGGACAGGGATCGAGCAGTACTTC.